The source of this T cell receptor beta chain is a study of beta chain features in type 1 diabetes. Study conclusions and caveats: There was a possibility that cDNA sequencing over-represented cells with high TCR expression. Type 1 diabetes patients showed a moderate but significant shortening of TCRB CDR3s in all four CD4+ subsets.

Staining for CD45RO/CCR7/CD25/CD127/CD95/CD27 allowed sorting of CD4+ naive, central memory, regulatory and stem cell-like memory cells. Germline V gives CDR1 SGHTA, CDR2 FQGNSA. Trimming stripped 1 base from V and 9 bases from J, with 4 bases between. The CDR3 has 12 amino acids. This clone was seen only a few times. Its matching antigen is unknown. The isolated RNA, all of it, was reverse transcribed, so expressed TCRB transcripts were what got sequenced. The assay was immunoSEQ multiplex PCR, and TCRdb's table has in-frame clones only and misses some. Here the sample spans about 120,000 clones, around 17% being singletons.

This TCR came from a man aged 30 to 45 with type 1 diabetes. Source material: central memory CD4+ T cells from blood. V gene TRBV7-2 combines with J gene TRBJ1-6; D is unclear. CDR3 in amino acids: CASSLDPSPLHF. In nucleotides, the CDR3 is TGTGCCAGCAGCTTAGACCCTTCACCCCTCCACTTT.